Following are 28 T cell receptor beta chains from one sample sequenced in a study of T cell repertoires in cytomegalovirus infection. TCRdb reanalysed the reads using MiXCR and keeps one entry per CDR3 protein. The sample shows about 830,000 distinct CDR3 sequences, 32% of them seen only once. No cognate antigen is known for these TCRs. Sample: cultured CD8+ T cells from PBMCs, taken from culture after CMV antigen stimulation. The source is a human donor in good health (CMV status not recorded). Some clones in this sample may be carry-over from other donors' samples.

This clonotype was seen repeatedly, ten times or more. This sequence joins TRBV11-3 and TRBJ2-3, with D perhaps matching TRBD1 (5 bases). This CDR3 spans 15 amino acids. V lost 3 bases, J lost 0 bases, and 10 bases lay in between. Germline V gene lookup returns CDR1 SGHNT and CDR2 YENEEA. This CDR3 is CASSLDDRSTDTQYF. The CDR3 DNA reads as TGTGCCAGCAGCTTGGACGACAGAAGCACAGATACGCAGTATTTT.

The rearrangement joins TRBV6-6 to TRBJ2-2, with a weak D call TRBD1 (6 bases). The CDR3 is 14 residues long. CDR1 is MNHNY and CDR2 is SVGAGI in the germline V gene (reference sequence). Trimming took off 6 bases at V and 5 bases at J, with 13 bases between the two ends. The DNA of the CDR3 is TGTGCCAGCAGCCCCGTGGGGACAACCGGGGAGCTGTTTTTT. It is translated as CASSPVGTTGELFF.

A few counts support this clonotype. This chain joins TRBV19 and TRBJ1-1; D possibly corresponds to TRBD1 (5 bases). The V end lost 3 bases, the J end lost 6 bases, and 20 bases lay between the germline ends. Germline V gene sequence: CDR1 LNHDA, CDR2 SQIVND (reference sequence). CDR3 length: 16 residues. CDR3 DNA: TGTGCCAGTAGTATGAGGGAGACAGCCGTGGGGTCTGAAGCTTTCTTT. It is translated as CASSMRETAVGSEAFF. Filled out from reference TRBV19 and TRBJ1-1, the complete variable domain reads DGGITQSPKYLFRKEGQNVTLSCEQNLNHDAMYWYRQDPGQGLRLIYYSQIVNDFQKGDIAEGYSVSREKKESFPLTVTSAQKNPTAFYLCASSMRETAVGSEAFFGQGTRLTVV.

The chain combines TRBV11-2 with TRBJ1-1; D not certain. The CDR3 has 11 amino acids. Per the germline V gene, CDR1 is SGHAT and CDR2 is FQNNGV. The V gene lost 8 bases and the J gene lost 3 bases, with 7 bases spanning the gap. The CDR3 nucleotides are TGTGCCAGCGGTCGGGACACTGAAGCTTTCTTT. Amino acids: CASGRDTEAFF.

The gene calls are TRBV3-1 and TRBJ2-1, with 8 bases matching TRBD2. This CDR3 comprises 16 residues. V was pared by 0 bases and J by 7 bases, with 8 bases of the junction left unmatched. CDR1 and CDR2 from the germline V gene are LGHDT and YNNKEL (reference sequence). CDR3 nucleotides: TGTGCCAGCAGCCAAGAGTGGTCGGGGGGGCTTAATGAGCAGTTCTTC. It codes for CASSQEWSGGLNEQFF.

CDR3 loop: CASSQAVSGTSGRDTQYF. CDR3 coding DNA: TGCGCCAGCAGCCAAGCTGTCTCCGGGACTAGCGGGAGGGATACGCAGTATTTT. The chain combines TRBV4-1 with TRBJ2-3; 15 bases match TRBD2. Germline values: CDR1 MGHRA, CDR2 YSYEKL. The CDR3 covers 18 residues. Trimming at V came to 1 base and at J to 6 bases, leaving 8 bases not matched to a gene.

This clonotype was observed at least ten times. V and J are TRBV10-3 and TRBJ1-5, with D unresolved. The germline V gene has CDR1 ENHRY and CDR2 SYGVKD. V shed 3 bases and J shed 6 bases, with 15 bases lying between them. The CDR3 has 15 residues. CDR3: CAISDSAGFVQPQHF. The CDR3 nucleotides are TGTGCCATCAGTGATTCGGCGGGGTTCGTTCAGCCCCAGCATTTT.

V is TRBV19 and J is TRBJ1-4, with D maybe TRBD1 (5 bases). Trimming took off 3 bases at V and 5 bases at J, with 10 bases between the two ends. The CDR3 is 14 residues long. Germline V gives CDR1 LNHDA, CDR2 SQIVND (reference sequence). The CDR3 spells CASSMRGGNEKLFF. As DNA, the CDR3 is TGTGCCAGTAGTATGCGGGGCGGCAATGAAAAACTGTTTTTT.

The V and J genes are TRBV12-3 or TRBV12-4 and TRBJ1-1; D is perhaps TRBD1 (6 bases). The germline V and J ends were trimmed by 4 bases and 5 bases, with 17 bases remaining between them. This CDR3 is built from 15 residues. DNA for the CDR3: TGTGCCAGCAGTTGGACAGCCCGGCGGGATACTGAAGCTTTCTTT. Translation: CASSWTARRDTEAFF.

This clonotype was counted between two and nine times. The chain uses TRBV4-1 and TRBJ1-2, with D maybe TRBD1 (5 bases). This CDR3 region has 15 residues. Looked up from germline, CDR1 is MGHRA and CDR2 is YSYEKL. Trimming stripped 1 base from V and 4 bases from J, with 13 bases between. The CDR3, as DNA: TGCGCCAGCAGCCAAGTTGAAGGGACTAGCTATGGCTACACCTTC. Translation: CASSQVEGTSYGYTF.

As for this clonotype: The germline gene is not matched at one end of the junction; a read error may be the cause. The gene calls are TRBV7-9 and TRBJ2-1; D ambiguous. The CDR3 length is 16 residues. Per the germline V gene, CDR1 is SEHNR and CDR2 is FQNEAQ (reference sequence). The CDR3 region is CAGSPTSGVGYNEQFF. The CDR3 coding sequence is TGTGCCGGCAGCCCAACCAGTGGGGTGGGCTACAATGAGCAGTTCTTC.

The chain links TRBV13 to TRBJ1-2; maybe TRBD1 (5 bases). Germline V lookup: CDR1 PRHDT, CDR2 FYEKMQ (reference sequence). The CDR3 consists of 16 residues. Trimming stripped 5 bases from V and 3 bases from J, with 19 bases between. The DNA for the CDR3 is TGTGCCAGCAGCGAAAATCTGAAGGGGTTAGACTATGGCTACACCTTC. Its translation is CASSENLKGLDYGYTF.

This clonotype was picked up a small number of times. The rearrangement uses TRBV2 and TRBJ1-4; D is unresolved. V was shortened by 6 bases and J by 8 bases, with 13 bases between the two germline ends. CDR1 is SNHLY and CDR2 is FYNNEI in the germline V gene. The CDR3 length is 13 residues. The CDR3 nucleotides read TGTGCCAGCAGCCCTACGGGTGACGAAAAACTGTTTTTT. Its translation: CASSPTGDEKLFF.

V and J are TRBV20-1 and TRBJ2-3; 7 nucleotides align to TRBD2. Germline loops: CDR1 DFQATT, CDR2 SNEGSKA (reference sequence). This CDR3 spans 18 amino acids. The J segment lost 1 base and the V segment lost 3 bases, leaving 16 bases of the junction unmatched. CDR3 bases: TGCAGTGCTAGGCCTGCGGCGGGGGAGGCCATGGGCACAGATACGCAGTATTTT. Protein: CSARPAAGEAMGTDTQYF.

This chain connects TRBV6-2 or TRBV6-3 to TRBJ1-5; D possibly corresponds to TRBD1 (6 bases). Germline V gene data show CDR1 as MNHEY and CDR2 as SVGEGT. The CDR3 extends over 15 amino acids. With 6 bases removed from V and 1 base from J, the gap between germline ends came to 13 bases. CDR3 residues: CASRTGTSSNQPQHF. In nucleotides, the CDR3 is TGTGCCAGCAGAACCGGGACAAGCAGCAATCAGCCCCAGCATTTT.

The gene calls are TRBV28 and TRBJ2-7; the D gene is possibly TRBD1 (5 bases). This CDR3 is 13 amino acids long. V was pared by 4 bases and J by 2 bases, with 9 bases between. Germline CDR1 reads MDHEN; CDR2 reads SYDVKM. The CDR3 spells CASSSGYTYEQYV. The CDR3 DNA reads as TGTGCCAGCAGTTCAGGGTATACCTACGAGCAGTACGTC.

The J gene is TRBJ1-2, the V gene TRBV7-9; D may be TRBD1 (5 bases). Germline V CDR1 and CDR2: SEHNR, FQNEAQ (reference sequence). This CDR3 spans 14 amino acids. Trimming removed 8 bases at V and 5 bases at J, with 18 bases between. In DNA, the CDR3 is TGTGCCAGCTCCTCACGGGGCAGTCCTTATGGCTACACCTTC. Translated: CASSSRGSPYGYTF.

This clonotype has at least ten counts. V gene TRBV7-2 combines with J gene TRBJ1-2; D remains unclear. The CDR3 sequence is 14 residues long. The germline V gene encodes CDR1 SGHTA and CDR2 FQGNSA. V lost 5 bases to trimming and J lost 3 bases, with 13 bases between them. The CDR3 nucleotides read TGTGCCAGCAGCCACCCCGGTAGGGACTATGGCTACACCTTC. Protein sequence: CASSHPGRDYGYTF.

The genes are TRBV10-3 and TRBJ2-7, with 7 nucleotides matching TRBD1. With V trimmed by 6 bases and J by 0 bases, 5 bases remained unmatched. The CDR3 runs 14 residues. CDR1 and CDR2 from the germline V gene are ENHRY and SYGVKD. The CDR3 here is CAIRTGVTSYEQYF. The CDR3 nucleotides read TGTGCCATCAGAACAGGGGTTACCTCCTACGAGCAGTACTTC.

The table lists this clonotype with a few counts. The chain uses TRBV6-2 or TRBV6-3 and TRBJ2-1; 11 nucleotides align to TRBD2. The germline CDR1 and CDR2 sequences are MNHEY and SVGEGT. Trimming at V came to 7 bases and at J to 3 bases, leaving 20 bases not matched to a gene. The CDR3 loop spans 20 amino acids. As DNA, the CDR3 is TGTGCCAGCACCCTTATAGCTGGGATAGCGGGGGGGGAACACTACAATGAGCAGTTCTTC. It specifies CASTLIAGIAGGEHYNEQFF.

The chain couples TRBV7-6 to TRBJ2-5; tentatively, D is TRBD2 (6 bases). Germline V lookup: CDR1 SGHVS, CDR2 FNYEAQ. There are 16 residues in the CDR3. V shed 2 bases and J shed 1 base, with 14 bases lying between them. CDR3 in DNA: TGTGCCAGCAGCTTAATGACGGGGGAGGTCCAAGAGACCCAGTACTTC. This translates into CASSLMTGEVQETQYF.

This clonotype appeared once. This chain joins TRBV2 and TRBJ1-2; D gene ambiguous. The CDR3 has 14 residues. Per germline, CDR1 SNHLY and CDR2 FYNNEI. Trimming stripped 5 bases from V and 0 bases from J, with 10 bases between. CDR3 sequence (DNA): TGTGCCAGCAGTCCAGTCGACGCTAACTATGGCTACACCTTC. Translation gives CASSPVDANYGYTF.

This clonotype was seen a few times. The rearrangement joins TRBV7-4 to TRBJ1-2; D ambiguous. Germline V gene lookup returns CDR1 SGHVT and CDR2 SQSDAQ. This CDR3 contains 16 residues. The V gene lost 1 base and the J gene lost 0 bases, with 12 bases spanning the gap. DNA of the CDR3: TGTGCCAGCAGCTTAGGTGGCCTCAAAGCTAACTATGGCTACACCTTC. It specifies CASSLGGLKANYGYTF.

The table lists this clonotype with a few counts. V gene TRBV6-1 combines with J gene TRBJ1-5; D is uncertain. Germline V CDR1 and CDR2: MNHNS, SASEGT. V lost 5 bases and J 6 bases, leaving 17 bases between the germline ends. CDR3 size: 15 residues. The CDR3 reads CASSSPPLLGQPQHF. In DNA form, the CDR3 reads TGTGCCAGCAGTTCCCCTCCCCTCCTCGGTCAGCCCCAGCATTTT.

CDR3 residues: CSARTSASYNEQFF. The CDR3 DNA reads as TGCAGTGCTAGGACTAGCGCATCCTACAATGAGCAGTTCTTC. This sequence joins TRBV20-1 and TRBJ2-1; 8 nucleotides line up with TRBD2. The junction had 2 bases not matched to a gene; V was cut back by 3 bases and J by 1 base. Germline V lookup: CDR1 DFQATT, CDR2 SNEGSKA (reference sequence). This CDR3 has 14 residues.

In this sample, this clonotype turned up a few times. The CDR3 DNA follows: TGTGCCAGCAGTTACCGGGGTCGGGCTTACGAGCAGTACGTC. Protein product: CASSYRGRAYEQYV. The chain employs TRBV6-2 or TRBV6-3 and TRBJ2-7, with D possibly being TRBD2 (5 bases). CDR1 and CDR2 from the germline V gene are MNHEY and SVGEGT. The CDR3 runs to 14 residues. V lost 2 bases, J lost 4 bases, and 12 bases lay in between.

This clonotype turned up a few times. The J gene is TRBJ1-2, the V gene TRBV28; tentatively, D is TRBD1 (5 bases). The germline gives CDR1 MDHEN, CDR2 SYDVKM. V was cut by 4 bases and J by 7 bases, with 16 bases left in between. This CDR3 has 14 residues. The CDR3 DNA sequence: TGTGCCAGCAGTTACCGGGGTCCCGGGGGTGGCTACACCTTC. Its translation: CASSYRGPGGGYTF.

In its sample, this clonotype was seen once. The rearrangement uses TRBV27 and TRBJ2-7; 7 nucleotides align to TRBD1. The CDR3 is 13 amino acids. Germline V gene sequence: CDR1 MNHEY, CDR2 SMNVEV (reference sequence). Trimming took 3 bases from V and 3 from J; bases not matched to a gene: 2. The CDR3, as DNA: TGTGCCAGCAGTTTGACAGGGAACTACGAGCAGTACTTC. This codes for CASSLTGNYEQYF.